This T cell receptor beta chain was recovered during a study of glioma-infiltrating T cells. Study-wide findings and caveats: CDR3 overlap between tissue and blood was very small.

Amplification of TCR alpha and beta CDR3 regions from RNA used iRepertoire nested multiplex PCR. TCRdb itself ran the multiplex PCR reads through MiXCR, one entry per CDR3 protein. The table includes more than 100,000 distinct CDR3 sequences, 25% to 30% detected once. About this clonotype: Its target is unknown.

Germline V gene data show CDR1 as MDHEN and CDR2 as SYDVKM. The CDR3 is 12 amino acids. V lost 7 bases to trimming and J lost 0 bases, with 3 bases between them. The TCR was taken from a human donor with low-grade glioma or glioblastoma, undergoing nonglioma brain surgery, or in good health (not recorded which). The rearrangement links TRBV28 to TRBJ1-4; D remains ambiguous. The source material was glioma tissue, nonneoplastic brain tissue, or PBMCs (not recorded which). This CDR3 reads CASKTTNEKLFF. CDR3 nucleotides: TGTGCCAGCAAAACAACTAATGAAAAACTGTTTTTT.